The 21 T cell receptor beta chains given below trace back to one sample, sequenced in a study of T-cell reconstitution after alpha-beta-depleted transplantation in children. Library preparation (for TCRbeta) was performed with unique molecular identifiers. A single record per CDR3 protein comes from TCRdb applying MiXCR to the PCR reads. Counted here are 360,000 or so distinct CDR3 sequences, 20% occurring once; the ten biggest clones make up 3.8%. The starting material was PBMCs from the stem cell graft donor, obtained from the stem cell graft. The receptor set was obtained from a human donor who donated a stem cell graft to a child with acute myeloid leukemia.

A few counts support this clonotype. This chain links TRBV27 with TRBJ2-7; 9 bases align to TRBD1. J gave up 4 bases and V 6 bases, and 7 bases lay outside the gene matches. The CDR3 consists of 14 residues. Germline CDR1 reads MNHEY; CDR2 reads SMNVEV (reference sequence). This CDR3 reads CASSRPGQGYEQYF. Written as DNA, the CDR3 is TGTGCCAGCAGCCGCCCGGGACAGGGTTACGAGCAGTACTTC.

This clonotype turned up a few times. V gene TRBV20-1 combines with J gene TRBJ2-5, with D uncertain. There are 11 residues in the CDR3. The germline V gene encodes CDR1 DFQATT and CDR2 SNEGSKA (reference sequence). V was shortened by 3 bases and J by 5 bases, with 7 bases between the two germline ends. The CDR3 reads CSASRVETQYF. The CDR3 DNA reads TGCAGTGCTAGCAGAGTTGAGACCCAGTACTTC.

V and J are TRBV2 and TRBJ2-1, with unresolved D. The CDR3 is 20 residues long. Germline assignment: CDR1 SNHLY and CDR2 FYNNEI. The V and J ends lost 6 bases and 0 bases respectively, with 27 bases between them. CDR3 region: CASSASMWEPNGSSYNEQFF. In DNA, the CDR3 is TGTGCCAGCAGCGCCAGCATGTGGGAACCCAACGGTAGCTCCTACAATGAGCAGTTCTTC.

This clonotype was picked up many times. The chain couples TRBV20-1 to TRBJ2-7, with D perhaps TRBD2 (6 bases). Trimming shortened V by 3 bases and J by 0 bases, and 9 bases separated the two germline ends. The CDR3 runs 13 residues. The germline gives CDR1 DFQATT, CDR2 SNEGSKA (reference sequence). The CDR3 is CSASDSGSYEQYF. The DNA of the CDR3 is TGCAGTGCTAGTGATAGCGGCTCCTACGAGCAGTACTTC.

This chain links TRBV7-2 with TRBJ1-1, with 10 bases identical to TRBD1. The CDR3 totals 16 residues. CDR1 SGHTA and CDR2 FQGNSA come from the germline V gene. After removal of 5 bases from V and 1 base from J, the junction contained 7 bases not matched to a gene. The CDR3 loop is CASSDDRGRWNTEAFF. The CDR3 DNA follows: TGTGCCAGCAGCGACGACAGGGGGCGGTGGAACACTGAAGCTTTCTTT.

This clonotype appeared a few times. The rearrangement uses TRBV7-2 and TRBJ2-7; 8 bases align to TRBD1. Germline V CDR1 and CDR2: SGHTA, FQGNSA. The trim removed 5 bases at V and 2 bases at J, leaving 8 bases unmatched. This CDR3 is 15 amino acids long. Written as DNA, the CDR3 is TGTGCCAGCAGCAATTCAGGGGGCGCCCCCTACGAGCAGTACTTC. This translates into CASSNSGGAPYEQYF. The complete variable domain, with remaining parts taken from reference TRBV7-2 and TRBJ2-7, reads GAGVSQSPSNKVTEKGKDVELRCDPISGHTALYWYRQSLGQGLEFLIYFQGNSAPDKSGLPSDRFSAERTGGSVSTLTIQRTQQEDSAVYLCASSNSGGAPYEQYFGPGTRLTVT.

The gene calls are TRBV24-1 and TRBJ2-3, with TRBD2 identical over 11 bases. CDR1 and CDR2 from the germline V gene are KGHDR and SFDVKD. The CDR3 sequence is 14 residues long. V shed 9 bases, J shed 6 bases, and the junction held 7 bases outside the gene matches. The CDR3 sequence: CATGGLAAEDTQYF. The CDR3 nucleotides read TGTGCCACCGGGGGACTAGCGGCAGAGGATACGCAGTATTTT.

This clonotype was seen a handful of times. J is TRBJ2-5 and V is TRBV7-9; D tentatively reads TRBD1 or TRBD2 (5 bases each). Germline V gene sequence: CDR1 SEHNR, CDR2 FQNEAQ (reference sequence). Trimming removed 0 bases from V and 3 bases from J, with 17 bases in between. This CDR3 spans 17 amino acids. The CDR3 loop is CASSLAIRDGGEETQYF. The CDR3 DNA reads as TGTGCCAGCAGCTTAGCAATCCGGGACGGTGGGGAAGAGACCCAGTACTTC.

This chain links TRBV28 with TRBJ2-7, with TRBD2 matching 8 bases. Germline CDR1 is MDHEN and CDR2 is SYDVKM. With V trimmed by 10 bases and J by 2 bases, 13 bases remained unmatched. The CDR3 extends over 15 amino acids. The CDR3 spells CAIASLAGRTYEQYF. CDR3 coding DNA: TGTGCCATCGCCTCTTTAGCGGGAAGAACCTACGAGCAGTACTTC.

The genes are TRBV7-9 and TRBJ2-7; D perhaps matches TRBD2 (5 bases). V lost 5 bases and J 4 bases, leaving 15 bases between the germline ends. The germline V gene has CDR1 SEHNR and CDR2 FQNEAQ (reference sequence). The CDR3 is 14 residues long. The CDR3 DNA reads as TGTGCCAGCAGCCTTTCCGGGAACCAATACGAGCAGTACTTC. It yields the protein CASSLSGNQYEQYF.

This clonotype was seen a handful of times. The chain employs TRBV24-1 and TRBJ2-1, with TRBD1 matching 9 bases. The germline gives CDR1 KGHDR, CDR2 SFDVKD. CDR3 size: 16 residues. Trimming at V came to 1 base and at J to 7 bases, leaving 7 bases not matched to a gene. CDR3 amino acids: CATSDLGGQGNNEQFF. The CDR3 bases are TGTGCCACCAGTGATTTAGGAGGACAGGGGAATAATGAGCAGTTCTTC.

The chain links TRBV7-3 to TRBJ2-3; 7 bases fit TRBD2. Trimming took 4 bases from V and 4 from J; bases not matched to a gene: 8. Germline V gives CDR1 SGHTA, CDR2 FQGTGA. This CDR3 has 15 amino acids. Here the CDR3 DNA reads TGTGCCAGCAGCTCCCGGGACTATGCCCCAGATACGCAGTATTTT. Translating it yields CASSSRDYAPDTQYF.

The chain couples TRBV7-6 to TRBJ2-1, with TRBD1 identical over 7 bases. CDR1 SGHVS and CDR2 FNYEAQ come from the germline V gene. The CDR3 loop spans 16 amino acids. Germline trimming cut 5 bases from V and 2 bases from J; bases unmatched to any gene: 9. The CDR3 spells CASSTRQGTAYNEQFF. The CDR3 nucleotides are TGTGCCAGCAGCACACGACAGGGAACAGCCTACAATGAGCAGTTCTTC.

There are a few counts of this clonotype. This chain links TRBV12-3 or TRBV12-4 with TRBJ2-7; weak D call: TRBD2 (6 bases). V was cut by 7 bases and J by 6 bases, with 19 bases left in between. The CDR3 consists of 14 residues. The CDR3 DNA reads as TGTGCCAGCACCTGGGACTTCCAGGCTACCGAGCAGTACTTC. Its translation is CASTWDFQATEQYF.

This chain uses TRBV9 with TRBJ2-1; possibly TRBD1 for D (6 bases). Germline V lookup: CDR1 SGDLS, CDR2 YYNGEE. The CDR3 runs 15 residues. Trimming left V 3 bases short and J 0 bases short, with 10 bases between. CDR3 nucleotides: TGTGCCAGCAGCGGGATAGGGGGCTCCTACAATGAGCAGTTCTTC. This sequence encodes CASSGIGGSYNEQFF.

This chain connects TRBV6-1 to TRBJ2-1; no firm D call. Germline values: CDR1 MNHNS, CDR2 SASEGT. The CDR3 covers 14 residues. Between the trimmed V and J ends, which lost 3 bases and 0 bases, there was a span of 6 bases. CDR3 nucleotide sequence: TGTGCCAGCAGTGATCAGAGCTCCTACAATGAGCAGTTCTTC. Its protein is CASSDQSSYNEQFF.

The V gene is TRBV9, the J gene TRBJ2-1; TRBD2 matches at 7 bases. Germline V gives CDR1 SGDLS, CDR2 YYNGEE. J was trimmed by 7 bases and V by 0 bases; bases with no gene match: 1. The CDR3 length is 13 residues. CDR3 protein: CASSVGGGNEQFF. CDR3 in DNA: TGTGCCAGCAGCGTAGGGGGGGGTAATGAGCAGTTCTTC. Drawing the rest from reference TRBV9 and TRBJ2-1, the complete variable domain is DSGVTQTPKHLITATGQRVTLRCSPRSGDLSVYWYQQSLDQGLQFLIQYYNGEERAKGNILERFSAQQFPDLHSELNLSSLELGDSALYFCASSVGGGNEQFFGPGTRLTVL.

This clonotype has a count of ten or more. The chain uses TRBV4-2 and TRBJ2-2; 8 bases match TRBD2. The V segment lost 3 bases and the J segment 0 bases; nucleotides outside the gene matches: 0. The CDR3 length is 15 residues. Germline CDR1 reads LGHNA; CDR2 reads YNFKEQ. CDR3 in DNA: TGTGCCAGCAGCCATAGCGGGACGAACACCGGGGAGCTGTTTTTT. This translates into CASSHSGTNTGELFF.

This clonotype was counted at least ten times. V usage is TRBV20-1 and J usage is TRBJ2-7; weak D call: TRBD2 (6 bases). V lost 6 bases to trimming and J lost 9 bases, with 15 bases between them. Per the germline V gene, CDR1 is DFQATT and CDR2 is SNEGSKA (reference sequence). CDR3 length: 11 residues. As DNA, the CDR3 is TGCAGTGCCCCAAATCGGGGAGGGCAGTACTTC. It is translated as CSAPNRGGQYF.

In its sample, this clonotype was seen a few times. This chain joins TRBV6-2 or TRBV6-3 and TRBJ2-1; D not resolved. V was trimmed by 6 bases and J by 8 bases, leaving 14 bases between them. The CDR3 loop spans 13 amino acids. Germline CDR1 MNHEY, CDR2 SVGEGT. The CDR3 reads CASRPDFNDEQFF. The CDR3 nucleotides read TGTGCCAGCAGGCCCGACTTCAACGATGAGCAGTTCTTC.

This clonotype turned up a few times. This chain links TRBV20-1 with TRBJ2-1, with 11 positions matching TRBD2. CDR3 length: 13 residues. V shed 0 bases, J shed 14 bases, and the junction held 6 bases outside the gene matches. Looked up from germline, CDR1 is DFQATT and CDR2 is SNEGSKA (reference sequence). The CDR3 reads CSARDIAGGPKFF. The CDR3 coding sequence is TGCAGTGCTAGAGATATAGCGGGAGGGCCGAAGTTCTTC.